The 21 T cell receptor beta chains listed next were all sequenced from one sample in a study of CD8 T cells in ankylosing spondylitis. TCRdb passed the 5' RACE reads through MiXCR, listing each CDR3 protein once. Among some 800,000 distinct CDR3 sequences listed, 10% to 15% were seen once. Study-wide results and caveats: Seemingly characteristic of ankylosing spondylitis blood was a TCR beta motif consisting of about 8 highly homologous variants.

Antigens for these TCRs are unknown. Sequencing was carried out using blood, either unsorted or a sorted T cell fraction (not recorded which). These receptors came from a male donor with ankylosing spondylitis.

V and J are TRBV20-1 and TRBJ2-1, with D possibly TRBD2 on 5 matching bases. With 2 bases removed from V and 9 bases from J, the gap between germline ends came to 14 bases. Germline lookup yields CDR1 DFQATT and CDR2 SNEGSKA (reference sequence). This CDR3 region has 13 residues. Here the CDR3 DNA reads TGCAGTGCTAGAATAGGGCTGGCGGGTGAGCAGTTCTTC. Amino acid sequence: CSARIGLAGEQFF.

This clonotype occurred a few times. This chain joins TRBV20-1 and TRBJ1-1; no definite D call. Germline values: CDR1 DFQATT, CDR2 SNEGSKA (reference sequence). The CDR3 runs 13 residues. V was trimmed by 5 bases and J by 1 base, leaving 11 bases between them. The chain's CDR3 is CSAPEGRNTEAFF. The CDR3 nucleotides read TGCAGTGCTCCCGAAGGACGGAACACTGAAGCTTTCTTT.

In its sample, this clonotype was seen a few times. J is TRBJ2-5 and V is TRBV20-1; possibly TRBD1 for D (5 bases). The CDR3 runs to 13 residues. The V end lost 6 bases, the J end lost 1 base, and 12 bases lay between the germline ends. From germline, CDR1 is DFQATT and CDR2 SNEGSKA (reference sequence). The CDR3: CSAATVLQETQYF. In DNA, the CDR3 is TGCAGTGCAGCGACAGTACTCCAAGAGACCCAGTACTTC.

Note on this clonotype: A much larger clone lies a single base off, so this may be a read error. The genes are TRBV20-1 and TRBJ2-1; D is unresolved. Trimming took off 1 base at V and 2 bases at J, with 12 bases between the two ends. CDR3 size: 15 residues. Looked up from germline, CDR1 is DFQATT and CDR2 is SNEGSKA (reference sequence). The CDR3 sequence: CSARAIPDTYNEQFF. Here the CDR3 DNA reads TGCAGTGCTAGAGCAATCCCTGACACCTACAATGAGCAGTTCTTC.

In this sample, this clonotype turned up a few times. The gene calls are TRBV11-1 and TRBJ2-7, with 9 bases identical to TRBD1. V trimming: 5 bases; J trimming: 3 bases; junction bases outside the gene matches: 5. The CDR3 length is 14 residues. The V gene's germline CDR1 is SGHAT and CDR2 FQDESV (reference sequence). DNA for the CDR3: TGTGCCAGCAGCACCCGGGACAGGGACTACGAGCAGTACTTC. Translating gives CASSTRDRDYEQYF.

In this sample, this clonotype turned up many times. V usage is TRBV20-1 and J usage is TRBJ2-7; 10 nucleotides line up with TRBD2. The length of the CDR3 is 15 residues. Germline V CDR1 and CDR2: DFQATT, SNEGSKA (reference sequence). V gave up 0 bases and J gave up 3 bases; unmatched junction bases: 5. CDR3 coding DNA: TGCAGTGCTAGAGACCCCTCTAGCGGGGGCTACGAGCAGTACTTC. Translated: CSARDPSSGGYEQYF.

There are many counts of this clonotype. The chain couples TRBV29-1 to TRBJ1-4, with 9 bases identical to TRBD1. Looked up from germline, CDR1 is SQVTM and CDR2 is ANQGSEA. J lost 6 bases, V lost 6 bases, and 5 bases had no gene match. This CDR3 comprises 13 residues. For the CDR3, the DNA is TGCAGCGTGGTGACAGGGGGTCATGAAAAACTGTTTTTT. It specifies CSVVTGGHEKLFF.

In this sample, this clonotype turned up many times. The chain links TRBV29-1 to TRBJ2-7, with TRBD1 as a possible D gene (6 bases). Germline V gives CDR1 SQVTM, CDR2 ANQGSEA. The CDR3 length is 15 residues. Trimming cost V 5 bases and J 0 bases, with 17 bases left between them. In DNA, the CDR3 is TGCAGCGTTCCTCTAAACTCGGACAGCTCCTACGAGCAGTACTTC. This translates into CSVPLNSDSSYEQYF.

The rearrangement joins TRBV20-1 to TRBJ2-5; D ambiguous. Trimming took 6 bases from V and 4 from J, leaving 9 bases between them. Germline CDR1 reads DFQATT; CDR2 reads SNEGSKA (reference sequence). There are 11 residues in the CDR3. CDR3 amino acids: CSARNRETQYF. CDR3 DNA sequence: TGCAGTGCGCGGAACAGAGAGACCCAGTACTTC.

The J gene is TRBJ1-1, the V gene TRBV6-2 or TRBV6-3, with a tentative D call TRBD1 (6 bases). The germline CDR1 and CDR2 sequences are MNHEY and SVGEGT. Trimming pared 5 bases from V and 0 bases from J, leaving 13 bases between. There are 15 residues in the CDR3. The CDR3 nucleotides are TGTGCCAGCAGTGACCTGGGACAAATGAACACTGAAGCTTTCTTT. This encodes CASSDLGQMNTEAFF.

This clonotype was observed a handful of times. The chain links TRBV7-3 to TRBJ2-5; tentatively, D is TRBD2 (6 bases). This CDR3 is 13 amino acids long. Trimming shortened V by 4 bases and J by 7 bases, and 13 bases separated the two germline ends. CDR1 and CDR2 from the germline V gene are SGHTA and FQGTGA. The CDR3 loop is CASSSPGVGTQYF. Here the CDR3 DNA reads TGTGCCAGCAGCTCTCCGGGGGTTGGGACCCAGTACTTC.

This clonotype was found a few times. V usage is TRBV15 and J usage is TRBJ1-1; D gene ambiguous. CDR3 length equals 13 residues. CDR1 and CDR2 (germline): LNHNV, YYDKDF (reference sequence). The V gene lost 0 bases and the J gene lost 11 bases, with 13 bases spanning the gap. This CDR3 is CATSRDVEGWAFF. The CDR3 DNA is TGTGCCACCAGCAGAGATGTCGAGGGTTGGGCTTTCTTT.

V usage is TRBV7-2 and J usage is TRBJ1-2, with a possible D match to TRBD1 (6 bases). CDR1 and CDR2 (germline): SGHTA, FQGNSA. V dropped 1 base and J dropped 2 bases, with 11 bases sitting between them. CDR3 size: 15 residues. CDR3 nucleotides: TGTGCCAGCAGCTTAGAGGCCAGGGGAAACTATGGCTACACCTTC. It specifies CASSLEARGNYGYTF. Filled out from reference TRBV7-2 and TRBJ1-2, the complete variable domain reads GAGVSQSPSNKVTEKGKDVELRCDPISGHTALYWYRQSLGQGLEFLIYFQGNSAPDKSGLPSDRFSAERTGGSVSTLTIQRTQQEDSAVYLCASSLEARGNYGYTFGSGTRLTVV.

This clonotype was counted between two and nine times. The chain recombines TRBV7-2 with TRBJ2-4, with 11 bases identical to TRBD1. Germline V gene sequence: CDR1 SGHTA, CDR2 FQGNSA. The CDR3 is made up of 16 amino acids. Germline trimming cut 4 bases from V and 5 bases from J; bases unmatched to any gene: 7. DNA of the CDR3: TGTGCCAGCAGCTCTCCACGGGGACAGGGGGAAAACATTCAGTACTTC. Amino acids: CASSSPRGQGENIQYF.

In this sample, this clonotype turned up a few times. In DNA form, the CDR3 reads TGCAGCGTCCTCCGGGACTACGGTTCACCCCTCCACTTT. Protein sequence: CSVLRDYGSPLHF. V and J are TRBV29-1 and TRBJ1-6; a possible D gene is TRBD1 (5 bases). V lost 6 bases to trimming and J lost 9 bases, with 15 bases between them. Looked up from germline, CDR1 is SQVTM and CDR2 is ANQGSEA. This CDR3 is 13 amino acids long.

This clonotype has more than one count but fewer than ten. The chain recombines TRBV12-3 or TRBV12-4 with TRBJ2-1, with 9 nucleotides matching TRBD2. The V gene end was trimmed by 7 bases and the J gene end by 6 bases; junction bases not matched to a gene: 10. The CDR3 extends over 15 amino acids. DNA of the CDR3: TGTGCCAGCATCCCCGGGGCTAGCGGGATCAATGAGCAGTTCTTC. Amino acids: CASIPGASGINEQFF.

The genes are TRBV7-9 and TRBJ1-1; D is uncertain. The CDR3 has 13 amino acids. V dropped 3 bases and J dropped 5 bases, with 10 bases sitting between them. Germline V gives CDR1 SEHNR, CDR2 FQNEAQ (reference sequence). The CDR3 DNA reads as TGTGCCAGCAGCTTTACGAGTTGGACTGAAGCTTTCTTT. Translation: CASSFTSWTEAFF.

The chain recombines TRBV27 with TRBJ2-1, with 12 bases identical to TRBD1. J lost 9 bases, V lost 11 bases, and 8 bases had no gene match. Germline-derived CDR1 and CDR2 are MNHEY and SMNVEV (reference sequence). The length of the CDR3 is 13 residues. DNA for the CDR3: TGTGCCTGCGCGGGACAGGGGGCGGGTGAGCAGTTCTTC. Amino acid sequence: CACAGQGAGEQFF.

The rearrangement links TRBV28 to TRBJ1-2; D remains unclear. Trimming pared 6 bases from V and 8 bases from J, leaving 16 bases between. Germline values: CDR1 MDHEN, CDR2 SYDVKM. CDR3 length: 13 residues. CDR3 region: CASSPIGPGGYTF. In DNA form, the CDR3 reads TGTGCCAGCAGCCCGATCGGCCCTGGGGGCTACACCTTC.

The rearrangement joins TRBV28 to TRBJ1-2; D is perhaps TRBD1 (5 bases). The germline V gene encodes CDR1 MDHEN and CDR2 SYDVKM. With 7 bases removed from V and 8 bases from J, the gap between germline ends came to 20 bases. The length of the CDR3 is 14 residues. The CDR3 coding sequence is TGTGCCAGCACCCTCGACAGTAGAGGGGAGGGCTACACCTTC. This sequence encodes CASTLDSRGEGYTF.

This clonotype was seen a few times. The chain carries TRBV5-5 and TRBJ2-3; TRBD1 matches 9 bases. The length of the CDR3 is 15 residues. V lost 3 bases, J lost 5 bases, and 7 bases stayed unmatched. In germline, CDR1 is SGHKS, CDR2 YYEKEE (reference sequence). The CDR3 DNA follows: TGTGCCAGCAGCTCCGGGACAGGGTCCGGAGATACGCAGTATTTT. Translating it yields CASSSGTGSGDTQYF.